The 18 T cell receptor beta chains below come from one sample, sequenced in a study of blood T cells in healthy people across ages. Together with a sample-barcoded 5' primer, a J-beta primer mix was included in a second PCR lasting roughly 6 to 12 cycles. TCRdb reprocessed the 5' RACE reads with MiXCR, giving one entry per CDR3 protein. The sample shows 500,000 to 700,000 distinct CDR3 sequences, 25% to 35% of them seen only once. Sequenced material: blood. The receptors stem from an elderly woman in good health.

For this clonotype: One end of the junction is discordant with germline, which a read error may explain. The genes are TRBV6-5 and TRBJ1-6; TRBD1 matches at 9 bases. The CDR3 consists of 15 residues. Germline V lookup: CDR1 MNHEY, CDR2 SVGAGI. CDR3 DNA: TGTGCCAGCAGTGACTCGACAGGGGGTGAGTCACCCCTCCACTTT. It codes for CASSDSTGGESPLHF.

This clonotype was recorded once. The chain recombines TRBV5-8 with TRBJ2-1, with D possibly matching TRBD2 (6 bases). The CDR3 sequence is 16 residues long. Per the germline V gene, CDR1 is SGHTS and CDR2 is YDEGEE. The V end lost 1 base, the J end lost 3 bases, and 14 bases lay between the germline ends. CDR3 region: CASSLYGGAVYNEQFF. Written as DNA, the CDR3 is TGTGCCAGCAGCTTGTACGGGGGAGCGGTCTACAATGAGCAGTTCTTC. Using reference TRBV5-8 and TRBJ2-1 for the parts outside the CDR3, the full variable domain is EAGVTQSPTHLIKTRGQQATLRCSPISGHTSVYWYQQALGLGLQFLLWYDEGEERNRGNFPPRFSGRQFPNYSSELNVNALELEDSALYLCASSLYGGAVYNEQFFGPGTRLTVL.

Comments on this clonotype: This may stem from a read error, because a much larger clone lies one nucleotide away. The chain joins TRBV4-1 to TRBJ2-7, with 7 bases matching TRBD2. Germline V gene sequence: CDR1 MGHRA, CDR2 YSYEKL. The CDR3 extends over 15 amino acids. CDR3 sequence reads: CAGSRYLADSYEQYF. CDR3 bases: TGCGCCGGCAGCCGGTACCTAGCGGATTCTTACGAGCAGTACTTC.

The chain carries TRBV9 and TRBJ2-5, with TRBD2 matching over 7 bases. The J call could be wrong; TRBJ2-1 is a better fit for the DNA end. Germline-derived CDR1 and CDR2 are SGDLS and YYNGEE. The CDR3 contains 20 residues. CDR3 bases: TGTGCCAGCAGCGTAGCAGAGGGGAGGTCGAGCGGGGTGTACCAAGAGACCCAGTTCTTC. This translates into CASSVAEGRSSGVYQETQFF.

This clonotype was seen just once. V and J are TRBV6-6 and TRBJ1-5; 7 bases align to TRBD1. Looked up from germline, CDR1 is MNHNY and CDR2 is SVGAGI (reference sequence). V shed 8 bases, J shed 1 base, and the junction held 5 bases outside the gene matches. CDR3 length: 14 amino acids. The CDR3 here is CASVGGGSNQPQHF. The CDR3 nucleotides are TGTGCCAGCGTAGGGGGCGGAAGCAATCAGCCCCAGCATTTT.

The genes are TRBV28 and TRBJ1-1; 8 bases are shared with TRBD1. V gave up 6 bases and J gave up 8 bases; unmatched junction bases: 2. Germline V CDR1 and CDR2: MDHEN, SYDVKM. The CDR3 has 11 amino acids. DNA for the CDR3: TGTGCCAGCAGATACAGGGGGGAAGCTTTCTTT. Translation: CASRYRGEAFF. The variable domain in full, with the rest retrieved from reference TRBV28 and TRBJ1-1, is DVKVTQSSRYLVKRTGEKVFLECVQDMDHENMFWYRQDPGLGLRLIYFSYDVKMKEKGDIPEGYSVSREKKERFSLILESASTNQTSMYLCASRYRGEAFFGQGTRLTVV.

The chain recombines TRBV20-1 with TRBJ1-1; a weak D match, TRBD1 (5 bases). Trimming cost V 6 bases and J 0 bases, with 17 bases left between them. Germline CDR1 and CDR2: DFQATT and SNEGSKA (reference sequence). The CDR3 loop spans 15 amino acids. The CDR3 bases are TGCAGTGCCCCCTTATTGGGAGGGGTGAACACTGAAGCTTTCTTT. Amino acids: CSAPLLGGVNTEAFF.

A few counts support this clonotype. The CDR3 region has the DNA TGTGCCAGCAGCCGACCGGGACAGGGGTGCGTCGGCTACACCTTC. Its protein is CASSRPGQGCVGYTF. The rearrangement links TRBV6-5 to TRBJ1-2; TRBD1 matches 10 bases. Germline CDR1 MNHEY, CDR2 SVGAGI. The CDR3 totals 15 residues. The trim removed 6 bases at V and 8 bases at J, leaving 12 bases unmatched.

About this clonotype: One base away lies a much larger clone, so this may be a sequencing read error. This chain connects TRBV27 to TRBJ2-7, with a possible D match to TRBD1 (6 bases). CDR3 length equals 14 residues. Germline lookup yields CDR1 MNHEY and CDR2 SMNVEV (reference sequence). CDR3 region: CAGSWAGDRYEQYF. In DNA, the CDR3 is TGTGCCGGCAGTTGGGCAGGTGACAGGTACGAGCAGTACTTC.

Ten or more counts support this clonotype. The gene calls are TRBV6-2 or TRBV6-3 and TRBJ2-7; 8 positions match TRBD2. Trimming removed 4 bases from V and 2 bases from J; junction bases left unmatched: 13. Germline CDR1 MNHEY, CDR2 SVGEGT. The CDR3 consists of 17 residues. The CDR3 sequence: CASSWPAGEIRPYEQYF. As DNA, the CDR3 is TGTGCCAGCAGTTGGCCAGCGGGGGAGATTCGACCCTACGAGCAGTACTTC.

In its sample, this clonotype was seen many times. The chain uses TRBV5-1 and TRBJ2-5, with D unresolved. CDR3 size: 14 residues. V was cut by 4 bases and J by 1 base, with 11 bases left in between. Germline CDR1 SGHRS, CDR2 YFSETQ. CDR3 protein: CASSPGYPQETQYF. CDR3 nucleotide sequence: TGCGCCAGCAGCCCTGGTTATCCCCAAGAGACCCAGTACTTC.

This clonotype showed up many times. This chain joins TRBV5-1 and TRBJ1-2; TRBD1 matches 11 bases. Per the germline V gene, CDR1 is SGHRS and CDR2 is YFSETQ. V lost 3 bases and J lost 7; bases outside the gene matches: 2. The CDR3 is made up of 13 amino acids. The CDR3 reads CASSWGQGVGYTF. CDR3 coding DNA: TGCGCCAGCAGCTGGGGACAGGGGGTTGGCTACACCTTC. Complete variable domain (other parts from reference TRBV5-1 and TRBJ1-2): KAGVTQTPRYLIKTRGQQVTLSCSPISGHRSVSWYQQTPGQGLQFLFEYFSETQRNKGNFPGRFSGRQFSNSRSEMNVSTLELGDSALYLCASSWGQGVGYTFGSGTRLTVV.

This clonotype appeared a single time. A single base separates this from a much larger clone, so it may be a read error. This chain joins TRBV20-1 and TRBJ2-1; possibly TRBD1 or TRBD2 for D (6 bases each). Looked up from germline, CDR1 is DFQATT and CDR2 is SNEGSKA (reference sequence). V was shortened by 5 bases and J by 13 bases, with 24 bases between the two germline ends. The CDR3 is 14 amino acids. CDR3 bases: TGCAGTGCTCTCAGGGGAGGTAACAGGGAGACCCAGTTCTTC. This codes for CSALRGGNRETQFF.

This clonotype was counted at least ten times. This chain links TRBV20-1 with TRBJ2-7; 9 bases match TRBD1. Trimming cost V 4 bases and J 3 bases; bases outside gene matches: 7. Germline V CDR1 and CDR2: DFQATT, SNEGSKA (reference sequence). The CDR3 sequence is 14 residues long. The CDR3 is CSAKLQGADYEQYF. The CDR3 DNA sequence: TGCAGTGCTAAATTACAGGGGGCGGACTACGAGCAGTACTTC.

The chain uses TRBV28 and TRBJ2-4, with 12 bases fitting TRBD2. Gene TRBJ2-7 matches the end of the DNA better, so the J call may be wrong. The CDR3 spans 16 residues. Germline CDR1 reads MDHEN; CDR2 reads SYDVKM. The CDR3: CASSPGLAGFSYEQYF. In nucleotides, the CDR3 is TGTGCCAGCAGTCCAGGACTAGCGGGATTCTCCTACGAGCAGTACTTC.

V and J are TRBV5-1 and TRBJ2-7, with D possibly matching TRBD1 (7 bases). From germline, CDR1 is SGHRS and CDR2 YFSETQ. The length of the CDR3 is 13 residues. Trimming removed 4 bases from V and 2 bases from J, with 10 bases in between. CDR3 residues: CASSTGEAYEQYF. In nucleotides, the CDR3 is TGCGCCAGCAGCACAGGGGAGGCCTACGAGCAGTACTTC.

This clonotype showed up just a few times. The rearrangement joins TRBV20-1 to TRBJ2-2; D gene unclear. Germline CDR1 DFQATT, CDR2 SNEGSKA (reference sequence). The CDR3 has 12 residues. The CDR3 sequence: CSASAVTGELFF. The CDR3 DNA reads TGCAGCGCTTCAGCTGTCACCGGGGAGCTGTTTTTT.

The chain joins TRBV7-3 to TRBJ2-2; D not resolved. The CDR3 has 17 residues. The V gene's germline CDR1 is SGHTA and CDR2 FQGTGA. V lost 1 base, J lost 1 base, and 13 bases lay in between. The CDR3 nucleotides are TGTGCCAGCAGCTTAATTACGCAGGTCAGGAACACCGGGGAGCTGTTTTTT. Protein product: CASSLITQVRNTGELFF.